This TCR beta chain was recorded in a study of CXCR3-negative and CXCR3-positive naive CD8 T cells. Carrying UMI labels, the TRB cDNA libraries were prepared through 5' RACE. From its re-call of the 5' RACE reads, TCRdb lists each CDR3 protein once, without DNA. This table holds 120,000 to 150,000 distinct CDR3 sequences. The CDR3 has 13 residues. From germline, CDR1 is SQVTM and CDR2 ANQGSEA. CD45RO-CCR7+CD27+CD95- expression identified naive CD8+ T cells. Study-level findings and limits: Similar TRBV-TRBJ gene usage was seen in naive CXCR3-negative and CXCR3-positive cells, but not in memory cells. More hydrophobic TRB CDR3s occurred in CXCR3-positive than in CXCR3-negative naive cells.

About this clonotype: No antigen is known for it.

The sample taken for sequencing was naive CXCR3+ CD8+ T cells from blood. Regarding subset: CD45RO-CCR7+CD27+CD95- naive CD8+ T cells expressing CXCR3 (TNR3+). The receptor was derived from a human donor in good health. Some clones in this sample may be carry-over from other donors' samples. The chain has TRBV29-1 and TRBJ1-2; the TCRdb call, TRBD1, lacks DNA for checking. The chain's CDR3 is CSVDAGTAHGYTF.